This TCR beta chain is from a study of T cells in Graves' hyperthyroidism and ophthalmopathy. Study-wide findings and caveats: The blood repertoire included most of the expanded thyroid clonotypes above 0.001.

TCR beta CDR3 sequences were amplified from RNA transcripts. Carried out on the TCR CDR3, a first-round RT-PCR used the HTBI primer set. TCRdb reanalysed the multiplex PCR reads using MiXCR and keeps one entry per CDR3 protein. Of hundreds of thousands of distinct CDR3 sequences listed, less than 25% were seen once; the top ten hold 34%. Diagnoses rested on clinical symptoms, serum thyroxine and TRAb, thyroid ultrasound and orbital computed tomography. Fresh peripheral blood, roughly 10 ml, was the source of the PBMCs. The CDR3 consists of 14 residues. V shed 1 base and J shed 7 bases, with 10 bases lying between them. Remarks on this clonotype: Its antigen remains unidentified.

The sequenced material came from blood. The sequence was obtained from a man aged 30-40 years with Graves' ophthalmopathy. The V call is TRBV12-3 or TRBV12-4, the J call TRBJ1-4; D gene uncertain. The DNA of the CDR3 is TGTGCCAGCAGTTTAGAAGGTGGTCCTGAAAAACTGTTTTTT. Its translation: CASSLEGGPEKLFF.